These 3 T cell receptor beta chains share one sample of origin, sequenced in a study of immune heterogeneity within non-small cell lung tumors. The authors used 550 to 750 ng of bulk tumor genomic DNA per sample as template. Doctors removed several biopsies from each primary tumor during surgery, keeping them far apart. Patients went through curative surgery, and their non-small cell lung cancer was untreated and newly diagnosed. Amplification of TCR beta CDR3 was performed by multiplex PCR with 32 V and 13 J primers. TCRdb fed the multiplex PCR reads into MiXCR, producing one record per CDR3 protein. In the table there are 13,000 or so distinct CDR3 sequences, 23% of which are singletons. The sample taken for sequencing was lung tumor tissue. The receptors come from a man aged 50-59 years with non-small cell lung cancer.

This clonotype came up many times. The rearrangement links TRBV6-1 to TRBJ1-1; D ambiguous. The CDR3 consists of 11 residues. Germline V gene lookup returns CDR1 MNHNS and CDR2 SASEGT. V was pared by 6 bases and J by 3 bases, with 5 bases between. CDR3 amino acids: CASRTHTEAFF. CDR3 nucleotides: TGTGCCAGCAGGACGCACACTGAAGCTTTCTTT.

Worth noting for this clonotype: Just one base apart from a much larger clone, this may be a read error. The chain employs TRBV6-1 and TRBJ1-1; D is perhaps TRBD1 (5 bases). This CDR3 contains 14 residues. Looked up from germline, CDR1 is MNHNS and CDR2 is SASEGT. The CDR3 protein is CASSISGGDTESFF. For the CDR3, the DNA is TGTGCCAGCAGTATTTCTGGGGGTGACACTGAATCTTTCTTT.

The rearrangement uses TRBV2 and TRBJ1-5, with TRBD1 matching over 8 bases. The CDR3 sequence is 13 residues long. V shed 4 bases, J shed 10 bases, and the junction held 6 bases outside the gene matches. CDR1 SNHLY and CDR2 FYNNEI come from the germline V gene. The CDR3 here is CASSAAGGNPQHF. The CDR3 DNA reads as TGTGCCAGCAGTGCGGCAGGGGGCAATCCCCAGCATTTT.